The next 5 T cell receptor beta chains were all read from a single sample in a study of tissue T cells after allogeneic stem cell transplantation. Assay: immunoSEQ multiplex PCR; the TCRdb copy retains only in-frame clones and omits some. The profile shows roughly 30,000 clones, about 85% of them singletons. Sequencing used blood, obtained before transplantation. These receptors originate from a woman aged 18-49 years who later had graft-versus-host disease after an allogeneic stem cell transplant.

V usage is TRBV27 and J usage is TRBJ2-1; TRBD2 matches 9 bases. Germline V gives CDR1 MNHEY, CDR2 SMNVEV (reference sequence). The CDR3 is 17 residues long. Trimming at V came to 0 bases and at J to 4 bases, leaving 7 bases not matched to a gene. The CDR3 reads CASSLSRTSAHYNEQFF. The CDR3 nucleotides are TGTGCCAGCAGTTTATCACGGACTAGCGCCCATTACAATGAGCAGTTCTTC.

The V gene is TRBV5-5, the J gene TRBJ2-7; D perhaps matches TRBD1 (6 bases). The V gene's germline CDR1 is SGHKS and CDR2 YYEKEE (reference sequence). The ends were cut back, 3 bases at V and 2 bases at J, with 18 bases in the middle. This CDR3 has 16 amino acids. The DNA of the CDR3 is TGTGCCAGCAGCTACCAACAGGGTGCGGAAGCCTACGAGCAGTACTTC. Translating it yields CASSYQQGAEAYEQYF.

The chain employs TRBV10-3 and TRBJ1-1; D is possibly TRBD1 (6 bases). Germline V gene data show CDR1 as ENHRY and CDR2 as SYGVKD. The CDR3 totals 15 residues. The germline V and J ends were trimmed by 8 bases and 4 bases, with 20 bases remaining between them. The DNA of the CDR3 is TGTGCCATCTCCCGGGGAGCGGGGGCGACCACTGAAGCTTTCTTT. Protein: CAISRGAGATTEAFF.

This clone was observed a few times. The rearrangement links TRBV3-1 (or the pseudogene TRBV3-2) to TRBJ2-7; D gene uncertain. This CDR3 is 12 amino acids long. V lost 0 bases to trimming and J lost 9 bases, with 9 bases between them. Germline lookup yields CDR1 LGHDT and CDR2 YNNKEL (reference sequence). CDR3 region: CASSQDGYRQYF. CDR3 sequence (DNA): TGTGCCAGCAGCCAAGATGGCTATAGGCAGTACTTC.

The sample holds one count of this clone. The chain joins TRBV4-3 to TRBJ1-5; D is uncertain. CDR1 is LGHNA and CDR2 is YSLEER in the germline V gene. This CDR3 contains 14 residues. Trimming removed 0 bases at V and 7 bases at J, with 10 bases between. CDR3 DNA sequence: TGCGCCAGCAGCCAAGATTCGACGGGGCAGCCCCAGCATTTT. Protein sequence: CASSQDSTGQPQHF.